These 8 T cell receptor beta chains were all obtained from the same sample, sequenced in a study of cytomegalovirus exposure and HLA in healthy donors. With 60 Vbeta and 13 Jbeta primers, the PCR was carried out. The table came from immunoSEQ multiplex PCR; TCRdb's copy has only in-frame clones and leaves some out. The repertoire holds some 150,000 clones, with around 64% as singletons. Sequencing was done on a sample of PBMCs. The receptor source for this set is a woman under 40 in good health and CMV-seronegative.

This chain joins TRBV11-3 and TRBJ2-1, with D maybe TRBD2 (5 bases). V lost 5 bases to trimming and J lost 0 bases, with 8 bases between them. CDR3 size: 14 residues. Germline V gene lookup returns CDR1 SGHNT and CDR2 YENEEA. The chain's CDR3 is CASSPRDSYNEQFF. The CDR3 region has the DNA TGTGCCAGCAGCCCCCGGGACTCCTACAATGAGCAGTTCTTC. The entire variable domain, with the rest obtained from reference TRBV11-3 and TRBJ2-1, is as follows: EAGVVQSPRYKIIEKKQPVAFWCNPISGHNTLYWYLQNLGQGPELLIRYENEEAVDDSQLPKDRFSAERLKGVDSTLKIQPAELGDSAVYLCASSPRDSYNEQFFGPGTRLTVL.

V and J are TRBV4-1 and TRBJ1-1; the D gene is possibly TRBD1 (5 bases). This CDR3 has 12 amino acids. Per the germline V gene, CDR1 is MGHRA and CDR2 is YSYEKL. The V and J ends lost 4 bases and 5 bases respectively, with 8 bases between them. CDR3: CASSLRGTEAFF. The CDR3 region has the DNA TGCGCCAGCAGCCTTCGGGGGACTGAAGCTTTCTTT.

The chain joins TRBV7-9 to TRBJ2-3; TRBD1 might be the D (5 bases). V gave up 5 bases and J gave up 4 bases, with 10 bases separating them. The germline gives CDR1 SEHNR, CDR2 FQNEAQ (reference sequence). The CDR3 is 13 residues long. Written as DNA, the CDR3 is TGTGCCAGCAGCCCCAGGGTTCCAGATACGCAGTATTTT. It codes for CASSPRVPDTQYF.

This clone was seen more than once but under ten times. V gene TRBV27 combines with J gene TRBJ2-7; 12 bases line up with TRBD2. Trimming at V came to 5 bases and at J to 3 bases, leaving 5 bases not matched to a gene. Germline CDR1 is MNHEY and CDR2 is SMNVEV (reference sequence). The length of the CDR3 is 15 residues. The CDR3 DNA sequence: TGTGCCAGCAGTCCCCCGGGACTAGCGGGCTACGAGCAGTACTTC. It specifies CASSPPGLAGYEQYF.

This chain uses TRBV4-1 with TRBJ2-3, with 8 bases fitting TRBD2. CDR1 is MGHRA and CDR2 is YSYEKL in the germline V gene. This CDR3 is 13 amino acids long. J was trimmed by 5 bases and V by 4 bases; bases with no gene match: 2. The chain's CDR3 is CASSPGGKDTQYF. For the CDR3, the DNA is TGCGCCAGCAGCCCGGGGGGGAAAGATACGCAGTATTTT.

The chain is built from TRBV5-1 and TRBJ2-1; tentative D call: TRBD1 (6 bases). Trimming removed 3 bases at V and 2 bases at J, with 9 bases between. Germline V lookup: CDR1 SGHRS, CDR2 YFSETQ. The CDR3 is 14 residues long. This CDR3 reads CASSSGTTYNEQFF. The DNA for the CDR3 is TGCGCCAGCAGCTCCGGGACAACCTACAATGAGCAGTTCTTC. Variable domain in full (rest from reference TRBV5-1 and TRBJ2-1): KAGVTQTPRYLIKTRGQQVTLSCSPISGHRSVSWYQQTPGQGLQFLFEYFSETQRNKGNFPGRFSGRQFSNSRSEMNVSTLELGDSALYLCASSSGTTYNEQFFGPGTRLTVL.

A word on this clone: Germline is not matched at one junction end, which may reflect a read error. The rearrangement links TRBV7-9 to TRBJ2-5; possible D gene TRBD2, 6 bases. The germline V gene encodes CDR1 SEHNR and CDR2 FQNEAQ (reference sequence). This CDR3 has 12 residues. The CDR3 DNA sequence: TGTTCCAGCAGTCGGGAGTTGGAGACCCAGTACTTC. The encoded protein is CSSSRELETQYF. The full variable domain, rest sourced from reference TRBV7-9 and TRBJ2-5, is DTGVSQNPRHKITKRGQNVTFRCDPISEHNRLYWYRQTLGQGPEFLTYFQNEAQLEKSRLLSDRFSAERPKGSFSTLEIQRTEQGDSAMYLCSSSRELETQYFGPGTRLLVL.

The rearrangement links TRBV10-2 to TRBJ2-1; the D is unclear. Germline V gene data show CDR1 as WSHSY and CDR2 as SAAADI. The CDR3 length is 16 residues. Trimming left V 4 bases short and J 3 bases short, with 16 bases between. In nucleotides, the CDR3 is TGCGCCAGCAGTGTTACCTCTGGGTACAGCTACAATGAGCAGTTCTTC. It encodes CASSVTSGYSYNEQFF.